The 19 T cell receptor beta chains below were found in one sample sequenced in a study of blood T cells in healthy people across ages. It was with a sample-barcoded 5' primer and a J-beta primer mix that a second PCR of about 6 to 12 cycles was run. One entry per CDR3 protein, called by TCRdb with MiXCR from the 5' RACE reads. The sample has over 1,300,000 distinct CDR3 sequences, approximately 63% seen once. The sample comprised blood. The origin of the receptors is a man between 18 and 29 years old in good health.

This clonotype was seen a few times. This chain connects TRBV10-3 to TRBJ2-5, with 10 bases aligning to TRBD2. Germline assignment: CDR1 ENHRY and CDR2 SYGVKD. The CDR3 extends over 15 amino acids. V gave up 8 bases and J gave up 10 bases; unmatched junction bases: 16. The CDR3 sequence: CAIGGASGGRDGQYF. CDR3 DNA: TGTGCCATCGGGGGGGCTAGCGGGGGCCGGGATGGCCAGTACTTC.

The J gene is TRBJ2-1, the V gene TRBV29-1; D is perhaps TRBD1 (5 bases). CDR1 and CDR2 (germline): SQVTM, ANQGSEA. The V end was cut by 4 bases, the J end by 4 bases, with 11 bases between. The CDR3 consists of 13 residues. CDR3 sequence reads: CSVGQPNYNEQFF. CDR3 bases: TGCAGCGTTGGACAGCCGAATTACAATGAGCAGTTCTTC.

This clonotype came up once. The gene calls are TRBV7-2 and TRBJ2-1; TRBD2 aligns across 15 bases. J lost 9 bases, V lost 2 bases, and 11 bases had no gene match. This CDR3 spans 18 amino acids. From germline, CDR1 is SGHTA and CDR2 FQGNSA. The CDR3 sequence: CASSLLHIRTSGRAEQFF. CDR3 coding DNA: TGTGCCAGCAGCTTATTACACATAAGGACTAGCGGGAGGGCTGAGCAGTTCTTC.

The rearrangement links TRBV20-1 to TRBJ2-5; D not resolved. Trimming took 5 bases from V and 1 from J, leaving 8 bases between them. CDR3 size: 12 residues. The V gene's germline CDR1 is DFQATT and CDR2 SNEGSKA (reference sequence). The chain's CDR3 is CSAAVAQETQYF. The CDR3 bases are TGCAGTGCTGCTGTCGCCCAAGAGACCCAGTACTTC.

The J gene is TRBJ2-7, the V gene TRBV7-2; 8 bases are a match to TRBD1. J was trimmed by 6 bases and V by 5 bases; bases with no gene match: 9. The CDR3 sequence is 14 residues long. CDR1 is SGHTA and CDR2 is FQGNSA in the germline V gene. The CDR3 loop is CASSGPGQVAEQYF. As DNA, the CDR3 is TGTGCCAGCAGCGGGCCGGGACAGGTTGCCGAGCAGTACTTC.

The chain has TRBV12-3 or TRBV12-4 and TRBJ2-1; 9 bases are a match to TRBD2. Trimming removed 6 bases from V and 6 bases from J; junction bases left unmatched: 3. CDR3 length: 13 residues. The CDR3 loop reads CASRISGSNEQFF. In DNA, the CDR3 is TGTGCCAGCAGGATTAGCGGGAGCAATGAGCAGTTCTTC.

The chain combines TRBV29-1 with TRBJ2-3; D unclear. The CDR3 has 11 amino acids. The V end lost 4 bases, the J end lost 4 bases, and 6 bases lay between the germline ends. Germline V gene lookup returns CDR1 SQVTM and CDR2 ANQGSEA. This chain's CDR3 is CSVVDPDTQYF. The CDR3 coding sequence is TGCAGCGTTGTTGACCCAGATACGCAGTATTTT.

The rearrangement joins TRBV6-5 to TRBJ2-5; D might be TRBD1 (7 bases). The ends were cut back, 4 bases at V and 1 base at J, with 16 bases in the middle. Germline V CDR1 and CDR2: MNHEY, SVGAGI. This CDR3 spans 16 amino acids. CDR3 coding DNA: TGTGCCAGCAGTTGGATGGGGGGACAGATCCAAGAGACCCAGTACTTC. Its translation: CASSWMGGQIQETQYF.

CDR3 in amino acids: CASSAEGSQETQYF. CDR3 sequence (DNA): TGTGCCAGCAGTGCAGAGGGGTCCCAAGAGACCCAGTACTTC. This chain connects TRBV6-5 to TRBJ2-5; TRBD1 or TRBD2 may be the D gene (5 bases each). The CDR3 length is 14 residues. Germline CDR1 and CDR2: MNHEY and SVGAGI. Trimming removed 5 bases at V and 1 base at J, with 11 bases between.

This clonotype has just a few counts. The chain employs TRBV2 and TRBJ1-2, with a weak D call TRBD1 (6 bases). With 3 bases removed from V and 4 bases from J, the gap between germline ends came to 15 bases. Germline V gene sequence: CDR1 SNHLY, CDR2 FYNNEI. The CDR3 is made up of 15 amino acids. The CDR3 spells CASSDRGTPSYGYTF. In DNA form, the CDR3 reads TGTGCCAGCAGTGATCGGGGGACACCATCCTATGGCTACACCTTC. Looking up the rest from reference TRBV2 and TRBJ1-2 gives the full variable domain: EPEVTQTPSHQVTQMGQEVILRCVPISNHLYFYWYRQILGQKVEFLVSFYNNEISEKSEIFDDQFSVERPDGSNFTLKIRSTKLEDSAMYFCASSDRGTPSYGYTFGSGTRLTVV.

The CDR3 region has the DNA TGTGCCAGCAGCGTCGGACAGGGATTGAGCGAGCAGTACTTC. Translating it yields CASSVGQGLSEQYF. This chain uses TRBV7-8 with TRBJ2-4; 8 nucleotides agree with TRBD1. The last part of the DNA fits TRBJ2-7 better; the J call may be wrong. The V gene's germline CDR1 is SGHVS and CDR2 FQNEAQ. The CDR3 totals 14 residues.

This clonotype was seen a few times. CDR3 sequence (DNA): TGTGCCAGCGGTCGGAACCAAGAGACCCAGTACTTC. Protein sequence: CASGRNQETQYF. The chain carries TRBV5-6 and TRBJ2-5; D not certain. Trimming cost V 7 bases and J 0 bases, with 7 bases left between them. The germline gives CDR1 SGHDT, CDR2 YYEEEE. The CDR3 runs to 12 residues.

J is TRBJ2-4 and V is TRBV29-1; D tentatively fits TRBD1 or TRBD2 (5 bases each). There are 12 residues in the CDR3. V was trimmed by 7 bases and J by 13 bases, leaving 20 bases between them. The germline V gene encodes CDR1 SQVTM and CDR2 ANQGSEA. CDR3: CSGKGSVGEQYF. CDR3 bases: TGCAGCGGCAAAGGTTCAGTGGGGGAGCAGTACTTC.

The CDR3 DNA is TGTGCCATCAGTGCCTTCGATTCCAAAAACATTCAGTACTTC. It yields the protein CAISAFDSKNIQYF. The chain recombines TRBV10-3 with TRBJ2-4; D uncertain. The V end lost 4 bases, the J end lost 2 bases, and 9 bases lay between the germline ends. The CDR3 totals 14 residues. In germline, CDR1 is ENHRY, CDR2 SYGVKD.

The CDR3 spells CASSPLDMTRYNEQFF. CDR3 sequence (DNA): TGTGCCAGCAGCCCCTTAGATATGACGCGGTACAATGAGCAGTTCTTC. This sequence joins TRBV6-2 or TRBV6-3 and TRBJ2-1; D not resolved. The CDR3 extends over 16 amino acids. Trimming removed 6 bases from V and 4 bases from J, with 19 bases in between. Germline V gene lookup returns CDR1 MNHEY and CDR2 SVGEGT.

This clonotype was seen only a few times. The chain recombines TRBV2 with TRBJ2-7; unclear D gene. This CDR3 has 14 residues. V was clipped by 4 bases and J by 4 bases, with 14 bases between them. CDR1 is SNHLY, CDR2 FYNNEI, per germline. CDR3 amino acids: CASSGLSKGYEQYF. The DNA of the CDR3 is TGTGCCAGCAGTGGTTTGTCAAAGGGATACGAGCAGTACTTC.

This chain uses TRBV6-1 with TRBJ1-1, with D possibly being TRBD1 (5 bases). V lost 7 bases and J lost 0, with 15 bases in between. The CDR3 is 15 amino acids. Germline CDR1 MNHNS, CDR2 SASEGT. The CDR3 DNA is TGTGCCAGCACCGAATTCGGACAAATGAACACTGAAGCTTTCTTT. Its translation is CASTEFGQMNTEAFF.

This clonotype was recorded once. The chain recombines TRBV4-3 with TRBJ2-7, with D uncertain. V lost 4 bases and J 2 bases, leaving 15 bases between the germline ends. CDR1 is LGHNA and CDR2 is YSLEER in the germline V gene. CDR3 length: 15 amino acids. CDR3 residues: CASSLDDRQTYEQYF. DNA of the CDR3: TGCGCCAGCAGCCTAGATGATCGGCAGACCTACGAGCAGTACTTC.

CDR3 protein: CASSPTLNEQFF. CDR3 DNA sequence: TGTGCCAGCAGCCCAACTCTCAATGAGCAGTTCTTC. The chain is built from TRBV4-2 and TRBJ2-1; no clear D gene. CDR1 is LGHNA and CDR2 is YNFKEQ in the germline V gene. Trimming removed 4 bases from V and 6 bases from J, with 7 bases in between. The length of the CDR3 is 12 residues.